This T cell receptor (beta chain) derives from a study of OX40 agonist ivuxolimab in advanced cancers. Study summary: Patients in dose escalation had liver, melanoma, kidney or head and neck cancers. From about 23 to 85 years was the age range, with a mean of 60 years, and around 84% were male. Three patients had partial responses: one hepatocellular carcinoma, two cutaneous melanoma.

This clone was detected only once. At baseline, cycle 4 day 1, and cycle 7 day 1, blood was sampled. TCRdb's table, derived via immunoSEQ multiplex PCR, lists solely in-frame clones and lacks some. The table has tens of thousands of clones, approximately 89% seen once. The CDR3 is 17 amino acids. Germline assignment: CDR1 MGHRA and CDR2 YSYEKL. V lost 5 bases, J lost 7 bases, and 13 bases stayed unmatched. Source: CD4+ or CD8+ T cells sorted from blood, taken in a trial of the OX40 agonist ivuxolimab. This chain joins TRBV4-1 and TRBJ2-2, with 10 bases fitting TRBD2. The TCR comes from an adult with an advanced solid tumor such as melanoma, head and neck, liver or kidney cancer. CDR3 DNA: TGCGCCAGCAGCGGACTAGCGGAGTACGTTGGGCACGGGGAGCTGTTTTTT. It is translated as CASSGLAEYVGHGELFF.